The 16 T cell receptor beta chains below all came from one sample that was sequenced in a study of beta chain features in type 1 diabetes. Findings of the study overall: Moderately but significantly shorter TCRB CDR3s were found in Type 1 diabetes patients in all four CD4+ subsets.

What these receptors recognize is not known. Reverse transcription of all isolated RNA meant that expressed TCRB transcripts were sequenced. The repertoire was sequenced with immunoSEQ multiplex PCR; TCRdb's copy has only in-frame clones and lacks some. The table lists about 16,000 clones, roughly 70% of them singletons, with approximately 0.8% in the top ten. The source material was stem cell memory CD4+ T cells from blood. The origin of the receptors is a young man with type 1 diabetes.

The chain has TRBV11-2 and TRBJ1-1; TRBD1 agrees at 8 bases. Looked up from germline, CDR1 is SGHAT and CDR2 is FQNNGV. CDR3 length: 16 amino acids. V lost 2 bases, J lost 8 bases, and 13 bases stayed unmatched. CDR3 coding DNA: TGTGCCAGCAGCTTAAGGTTCAGGGGGCGGTTAGGAGAAGCTTTCTTT. Its protein product is CASSLRFRGRLGEAFF.

The rearrangement joins TRBV10-2 to TRBJ1-3, with a weak D call TRBD1 (5 bases). The germline V and J ends were trimmed by 7 bases and 2 bases, with 15 bases remaining between them. CDR1 and CDR2 from the germline V gene are WSHSY and SAAADI. This CDR3 has 15 amino acids. CDR3 bases: TGCGCCAGCATGAAGGGAGGGGCTACTGGAAACACCATATATTTT. The encoded protein is CASMKGGATGNTIYF.

This clone was counted only a few times. The genes are TRBV7-2 and TRBJ2-3; 10 bases fit TRBD2. Germline CDR1 SGHTA, CDR2 FQGNSA. This CDR3 region has 17 residues. The J segment lost 7 bases and the V segment lost 6 bases, leaving 16 bases of the junction unmatched. CDR3 in DNA: TGTGCCAGCAGTCCCCCCTGGGAGCGGGGGGGACGATATACGCAGTATTTT. It yields the protein CASSPPWERGGRYTQYF.

The chain carries TRBV5-1 and TRBJ2-5; 9 positions match TRBD1. Germline V gene data show CDR1 as SGHRS and CDR2 as YFSETQ. J gave up 2 bases and V 3 bases, and 5 bases lay outside the gene matches. The CDR3 totals 15 residues. CDR3 DNA: TGCGCCAGCAGCTGGGGACAGGGAGGTCAAGAGACCCAGTACTTC. It yields the protein CASSWGQGGQETQYF.

V is TRBV6-5 and J is TRBJ2-5; D gene uncertain. Per germline, CDR1 MNHEY and CDR2 SVGAGI. The germline V and J ends were trimmed by 6 bases and 2 bases, with 13 bases remaining between them. The CDR3 extends over 14 amino acids. The CDR3 sequence: CASRLTDVQETQYF. DNA for the CDR3: TGTGCCAGCAGACTGACTGACGTACAAGAGACCCAGTACTTC.

The genes are TRBV7-2 and TRBJ1-1, with D possibly being TRBD1 (6 bases). Trimming took 4 bases from V and 5 from J, leaving 14 bases between them. Germline loops: CDR1 SGHTA, CDR2 FQGNSA. The CDR3 sequence is 14 residues long. CDR3 region: CASSSQGKVTEAFF. CDR3 DNA sequence: TGTGCCAGCAGCTCACAGGGTAAAGTAACTGAAGCTTTCTTT. The whole variable domain, filled in from reference TRBV7-2 and TRBJ1-1, reads GAGVSQSPSNKVTEKGKDVELRCDPISGHTALYWYRQSLGQGLEFLIYFQGNSAPDKSGLPSDRFSAERTGGSVSTLTIQRTQQEDSAVYLCASSSQGKVTEAFFGQGTRLTVV.

This chain joins TRBV6-1 and TRBJ2-3, with 9 bases identical to TRBD2. The V gene's germline CDR1 is MNHNS and CDR2 SASEGT. Trimming removed 7 bases from V and 5 bases from J; junction bases left unmatched: 10. The CDR3 consists of 15 residues. The CDR3 coding sequence is TGTGCCAGCACCCTAGGGGCGGGGGGGCAAGATACGCAGTATTTT. Protein product: CASTLGAGGQDTQYF.

The chain has TRBV18 and TRBJ2-7; D is perhaps TRBD1 (6 bases). The ends were cut back, 8 bases at V and 6 bases at J, with 20 bases in the middle. The CDR3 is 14 amino acids. CDR1 and CDR2 from the germline V gene are KGHSH and LQKENI. The CDR3, as DNA: TGTGCCAGCACGGAACAGGGTGCGGCGAGCGAGCAGTACTTC. This sequence encodes CASTEQGAASEQYF.

CDR3 in amino acids: CATTQGNYGYTF. CDR3 coding DNA: TGTGCCACCACGCAGGGGAACTATGGCTACACCTTC. The chain uses TRBV19 and TRBJ1-2; tentative D call: TRBD1 (6 bases). Germline values: CDR1 LNHDA, CDR2 SQIVND (reference sequence). The CDR3 length is 12 residues. V lost 10 bases, J lost 2 bases, and 11 bases lay in between.

The V gene is TRBV5-4, the J gene TRBJ2-1; 10 nucleotides agree with TRBD2. In germline, CDR1 is SGHNT, CDR2 YYREEE (reference sequence). The CDR3 has 15 amino acids. After removal of 4 bases from V and 3 bases from J, the junction contained 4 bases not matched to a gene. The chain's CDR3 is CASSTGLADYNEQFF. DNA of the CDR3: TGTGCCAGCAGCACAGGACTAGCGGACTACAATGAGCAGTTCTTC.

The genes are TRBV7-9 and TRBJ2-1, with D possibly being TRBD2 (5 bases). The CDR3 runs 16 residues. Trimming took 3 bases from V and 0 from J, leaving 12 bases between them. Germline loops: CDR1 SEHNR, CDR2 FQNEAQ (reference sequence). CDR3 sequence reads: CASSLGDPSSYNEQFF. Written as DNA, the CDR3 is TGTGCCAGCAGCTTGGGAGATCCTAGCTCCTACAATGAGCAGTTCTTC.

The rearrangement joins TRBV6-5 to TRBJ2-1; D remains ambiguous. Trimming shortened V by 0 bases and J by 3 bases, and 12 bases separated the two germline ends. The CDR3 consists of 16 residues. Germline V gene lookup returns CDR1 MNHEY and CDR2 SVGAGI. In DNA, the CDR3 is TGTGCCAGCAGTTACTCGACTGTCCACAACTACAATGAGCAGTTCTTC. This gives the protein CASSYSTVHNYNEQFF.

The chain recombines TRBV19 with TRBJ1-1; TRBD1 matches at 8 bases. CDR1 and CDR2 from the germline V gene are LNHDA and SQIVND (reference sequence). CDR3 length: 13 residues. V shed 7 bases and J 4 bases; nucleotides not matched to a gene: 5. The CDR3 is CASNQGASTEAFF. The CDR3 DNA sequence: TGTGCCAGTAACCAGGGGGCGAGCACTGAAGCTTTCTTT.

This clone was observed a few times. This chain joins TRBV5-1 and TRBJ2-7; 11 bases are a match to TRBD1. This CDR3 spans 16 amino acids. The V gene end was trimmed by 0 bases and the J gene end by 3 bases; junction bases not matched to a gene: 5. Per germline, CDR1 SGHRS and CDR2 YFSETQ. The CDR3 coding sequence is TGCGCCAGCAGCTTGGCCTCGGGACAGGGGGTCTACGAGCAGTACTTC. Protein sequence: CASSLASGQGVYEQYF.

The chain combines TRBV7-9 with TRBJ2-7; tentatively, D is TRBD2 (5 bases). The germline CDR1 and CDR2 sequences are SEHNR and FQNEAQ (reference sequence). Deletions cut 5 bases from V and 2 bases from J, with 13 bases between. The CDR3 is 14 amino acids. CDR3 bases: TGTGCCAGCAGCCCGTGGACTGTACCCTACGAGCAGTACTTC. Encoded protein: CASSPWTVPYEQYF.

This clone was detected a few times. Its ends do not fully match the called genes, so a read error is possible. This rearrangement joins TRBV15 to TRBJ2-1; 7 bases are a match to TRBD2. The CDR3 runs to 13 residues. CDR1 and CDR2 (germline): LNHNV, YYDKDF (reference sequence). Here the CDR3 DNA reads TGTGCCACCAGCAGAGATCGTGGGGACTACCTACTCTTC. This translates into CATSRDRGDYLLF.